This TCR beta chain was profiled in a study of cytomegalovirus exposure and HLA in healthy donors. Researchers ran the PCR with 60 Vbeta and 13 Jbeta primers. Clones were read by immunoSEQ multiplex PCR, and TCRdb kept only the in-frame ones, dropping some. The table shows 75,000 to 95,000 clones, with about three fifths occurring only once. The sample holds one count of this clone. The antigen is not known. CDR3 size: 16 residues. V dropped 2 bases and J dropped 4; count of bases not matched to a gene: 5. Germline lookup yields CDR1 LGHNA and CDR2 YNFKEQ. The study's findings and limits: The authors later linked a missense DCLRE1C variant to TCR beta V- and J-gene trimming.

The V call is TRBV4-2, the J call TRBJ2-7; 13 positions agree with TRBD2. Sequenced sample: PBMCs. The TCR comes from a young man in good health and CMV-seronegative. CDR3 bases: TGTGCCAGCAGCCAACCGACTAGCGGGGGGTGGTACGAGCAGTACTTC. Encoded protein: CASSQPTSGGWYEQYF.